This entry concerns a single T cell receptor (beta chain). What it recognizes is unknown. PCR was performed a second time for about 7 to 12 cycles using a sample-barcoded 5' primer and a J-beta primer mix. TCRdb passed the 5' RACE reads through MiXCR, listing each CDR3 protein once. The sample includes around 1,900,000 distinct CDR3 sequences, approximately 39% of them seen just once. The length of the CDR3 is 14 residues. Germline values: CDR1 SGHTA, CDR2 FQGNSA. Trimming stripped 7 bases from V and 5 bases from J, with 16 bases between. The record originates from a study of blood T cells in healthy people across ages. Study-wide points: Observed TCR beta diversity per million T cells went down as age went up. This fall followed a roughly linear course with age.

Sequencing used blood. The chain recombines TRBV7-2 with TRBJ2-3; no definite D call. The TCR comes from a human donor in good health. The CDR3 is CASKFRAAQDTQYF. The CDR3 DNA sequence: TGTGCCAGCAAATTTCGGGCAGCACAAGATACGCAGTATTTT.